The clone carrying this TCR beta chain was observed a handful of times. Sorted populations were all over 98% pure. The data are from a study of beta chain features in type 1 diabetes. TCRB transcripts that were expressed got sequenced, as all of the isolated RNA had been reverse transcribed. TCRdb's copy holds only in-frame clones and misses some; the assay was immunoSEQ multiplex PCR. Of 120,000 to 150,000 clones in the sample, about 10% were seen once. Sequenced: naive CD4+ T cells from blood. The source of this sequence is a man younger than 30 in good health.

This CDR3 reads CAITRTGTYEQYF. The CDR3 DNA sequence: TGTGCCATCACCCGGACAGGTACCTACGAGCAGTACTTC. The chain is built from TRBV10-3 and TRBJ2-7, with 7 positions matching TRBD1. V shed 7 bases and J 2 bases; nucleotides not matched to a gene: 5. CDR1 and CDR2 from the germline V gene are ENHRY and SYGVKD. The CDR3 runs to 13 residues.